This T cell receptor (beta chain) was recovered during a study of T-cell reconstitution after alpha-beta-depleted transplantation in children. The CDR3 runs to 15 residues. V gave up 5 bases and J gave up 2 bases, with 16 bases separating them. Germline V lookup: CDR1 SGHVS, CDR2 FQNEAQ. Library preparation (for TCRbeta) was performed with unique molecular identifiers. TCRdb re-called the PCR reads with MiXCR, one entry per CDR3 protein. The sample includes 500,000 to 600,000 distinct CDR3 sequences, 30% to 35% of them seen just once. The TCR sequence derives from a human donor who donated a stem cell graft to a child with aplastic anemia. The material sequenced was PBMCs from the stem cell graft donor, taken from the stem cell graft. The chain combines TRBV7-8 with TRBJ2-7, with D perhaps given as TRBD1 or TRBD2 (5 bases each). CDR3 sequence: CASSPKAGTTYEQYV. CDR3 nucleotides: TGTGCCAGCAGCCCCAAGGCCGGGACCACCTACGAGCAGTACGTC.